A single T cell receptor (beta chain) is shown here with its context. This specimen belongs to a study of blood T cell repertoires in COVID-19. This CDR3 is built from 15 residues. Trimming removed 1 base from V and 4 bases from J, with 13 bases in between. Germline V CDR1 and CDR2: SGHVS, FQNEAQ. Generated by immunoSEQ multiplex PCR, the TCRdb table keeps only in-frame clones and is missing some. The sample consists of about 120,000 clones, about 88% of them appearing once. The sequence was obtained from a woman at least 80 years old with acute or convalescent COVID-19. Sequenced material: peripheral blood. J is TRBJ1-2 and V is TRBV7-8; weak D call: TRBD1 (5 bases). Here the CDR3 DNA reads TGTGCCAGCAGCTTAGGATCGGCAGGGTTCTATGGCTACACCTTC. Residues: CASSLGSAGFYGYTF.